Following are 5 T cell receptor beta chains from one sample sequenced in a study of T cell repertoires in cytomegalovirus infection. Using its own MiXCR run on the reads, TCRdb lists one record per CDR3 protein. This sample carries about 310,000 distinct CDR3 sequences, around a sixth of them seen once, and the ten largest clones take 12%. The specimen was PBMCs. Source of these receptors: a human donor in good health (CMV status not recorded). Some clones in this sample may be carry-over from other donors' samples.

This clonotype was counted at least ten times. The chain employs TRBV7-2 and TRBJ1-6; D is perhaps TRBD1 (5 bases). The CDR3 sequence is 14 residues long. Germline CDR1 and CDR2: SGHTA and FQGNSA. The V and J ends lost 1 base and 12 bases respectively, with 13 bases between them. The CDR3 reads CASSLGGVNGPLHF. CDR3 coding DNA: TGTGCCAGCAGCTTAGGAGGGGTTAACGGACCCCTCCACTTT.

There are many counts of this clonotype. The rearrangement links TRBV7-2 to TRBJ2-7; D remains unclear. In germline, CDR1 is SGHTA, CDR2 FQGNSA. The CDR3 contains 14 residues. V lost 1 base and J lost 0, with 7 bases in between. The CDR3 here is CASSLVDSSYEQYF. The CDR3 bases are TGTGCCAGCAGCTTAGTAGACTCCTCCTACGAGCAGTACTTC. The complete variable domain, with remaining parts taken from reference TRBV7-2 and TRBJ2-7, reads GAGVSQSPSNKVTEKGKDVELRCDPISGHTALYWYRQSLGQGLEFLIYFQGNSAPDKSGLPSDRFSAERTGGSVSTLTIQRTQQEDSAVYLCASSLVDSSYEQYFGPGTRLTVT.

The CDR3 region has the DNA TGTGCCAGCAGGTTGGGGGCTGGAGTCACTGAAGCTTTCTTT. This gives the protein CASRLGAGVTEAFF. The gene calls are TRBV2 and TRBJ1-1; D perhaps matches TRBD1 (6 bases). Trimming removed 6 bases at V and 4 bases at J, with 15 bases between. In germline, CDR1 is SNHLY, CDR2 FYNNEI. This CDR3 is built from 14 residues.

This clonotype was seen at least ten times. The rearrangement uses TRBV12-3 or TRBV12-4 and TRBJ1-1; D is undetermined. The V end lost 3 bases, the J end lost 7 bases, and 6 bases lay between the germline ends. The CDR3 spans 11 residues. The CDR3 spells CASSFIGEAFF. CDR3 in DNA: TGTGCCAGCAGTTTTATCGGTGAAGCTTTCTTT.

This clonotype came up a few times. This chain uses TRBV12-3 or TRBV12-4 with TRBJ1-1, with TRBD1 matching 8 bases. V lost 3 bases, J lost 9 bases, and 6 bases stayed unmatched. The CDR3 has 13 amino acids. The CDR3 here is CASSFTQGAKAFF. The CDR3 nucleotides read TGTGCCAGCAGTTTTACGCAGGGGGCGAAAGCTTTCTTT.